This T cell receptor beta chain was obtained from a study of blood T cells in healthy people across ages. General study results and limits: Naive T cell percentage by flow cytometry tracked strongly with beta diversity. Greater diversity and more naive CD4+ cells were seen in long-lived donors than in aged donors.

About this clonotype: What it binds is unknown.

Each sample had at least 6.5 million PBMCs isolated. Total RNA was isolated from each sample in quantities of at least 5 micrograms. A second PCR of about 6 to 12 cycles used a sample-barcoded 5' primer and a J-beta primer mix. TCRdb analysed the 5' RACE reads with MiXCR anew, one entry per CDR3 protein. The data contain about a million distinct CDR3 sequences, just over 50% of them singletons. Specimen: blood. This TCR was recovered from a woman aged 55-70 years in good health.

Here the CDR3 reads CASTLTSGGTYEQYF. CDR3 sequence (DNA): TGTGCCAGCACCTTGACTAGCGGGGGAACCTACGAGCAGTACTTC. The J gene is TRBJ2-7, the V gene TRBV28; 12 bases agree with TRBD2. This CDR3 has 15 amino acids. Trimming cost V 7 bases and J 2 bases; bases outside gene matches: 6. The germline V gene has CDR1 MDHEN and CDR2 SYDVKM.